This TCR beta chain was retrieved from a study of blood T cell repertoires in COVID-19. At the level of the study: Specimens from acute and convalescent COVID-19 originated in the United States, Italy and Spain. T cells, B-cell-depleted T cells, or PBMCs provided the cDNA or gDNA that served as material.

Per the original data handling: From reference gene primer amplification, estimates of nucleated cell counts were derived. The assay was immunoSEQ multiplex PCR, and TCRdb's table has in-frame clones only and misses some. From that table come the V and J calls and clone size; the DNA was used to work out D and trimming. This sample has approximately 90,000 clones, with 86% found just once. Sequencing was performed on peripheral blood. This receptor was taken from a man aged 60 to 75 with acute or convalescent COVID-19.

CDR3 sequence reads: CASSQGGQGSNYGYTF. The CDR3 DNA follows: TGCGCCAGCAGCCAAGGAGGACAGGGTTCTAACTATGGCTACACCTTC. The V and J genes are TRBV4-1 and TRBJ1-2, with 8 bases lining up with TRBD1. The V gene end was trimmed by 1 base and the J gene end by 0 bases; junction bases not matched to a gene: 4. The germline V gene encodes CDR1 MGHRA and CDR2 YSYEKL. The CDR3 loop spans 16 amino acids.